The entry that follows covers one T cell receptor (beta chain) sequence. Its target is not known. CDR3 length: 13 residues. The V end was cut by 5 bases, the J end by 0 bases, with 8 bases between. This sample was included in a study of T cell responses to AZD1222 COVID-19 vaccine. Study in general: Pooled together were second doses at about 4 or about 12 weeks. General study findings and limits: Among spike-specific TCRs, nearly half reportedly target unmutated variant regions.

Sequencing was performed with immunoSEQ multiplex PCR; in TCRdb, only in-frame clones are kept and a portion is missing. The sample records 100,000 to 150,000 clones, approximately 88% being singletons. This clonotype was obtained from an adult in good health. The chain employs TRBV5-7 and TRBJ1-1, with D maybe TRBD1 (5 bases). TRBV5-7 is known as an ORF, though its function is uncertain. The sequenced sample was peripheral blood, obtained on day 0 of AZD1222 vaccination. The CDR3 coding sequence is TGTGCCAGCAGGGGACGGATGAACACTGAAGCTTTCTTT. It encodes CASRGRMNTEAFF.